This T cell receptor beta chain was identified in a study of breast tumors, draining lymph nodes, adjacent tissues. Details on this clonotype: The antigen remains undetermined.

TCRdb itself ran the multiplex PCR reads through MiXCR, one entry per CDR3 protein. This table holds under 350,000 distinct CDR3 sequences, 30% found once. Trimming pared 2 bases from V and 0 bases from J, leaving 14 bases between. The CDR3 sequence is 17 residues long. Germline-derived CDR1 and CDR2 are SGHTA and FQGNSA. The study, taken as a whole, reports: Tumor TCR diversity was below lymph nodes but above nontumor tissue. Most tumor T cells seemingly derive from lymph node, then expand in tumor. That most tumor T cells come from lymph nodes remained unproven.

Axillary draining lymph nodes of breast cancer patients supplied the node samples. The chain combines TRBV7-2 with TRBJ1-5; D is possibly TRBD1 (6 bases). The sequenced sample consisted of axillary lymph node tissue. The TCR was taken from a female donor with breast cancer. Some clones in this sample may be carry-over from other donors' samples. The CDR3 DNA is TGTGCCAGCAGCTTAAGGTCTGGGGGCTATAGCAATCAGCCCCAGCATTTT. Its protein is CASSLRSGGYSNQPQHF.